A single sample gave rise to the 26 T cell receptor beta chains below, sequenced in a study of PD-1 blockade in classical Hodgkin lymphoma. In every patient, relapse followed autologous stem cell transplantation, while exposure to brentuximab vedotin differed. Produced via immunoSEQ multiplex PCR; TCRdb's table is partial and in-frame only. Among 130,000 to 150,000 clones listed, under 85% were seen once. The sequencing used peripheral blood mononuclear cells (PBMCs), collected before the second cycle of nivolumab. The receptors were sampled from a human donor with classical Hodgkin lymphoma.

This chain links TRBV5-4 with TRBJ2-5; 11 bases are a match to TRBD2. CDR1 and CDR2 (germline): SGHNT, YYREEE (reference sequence). V gave up 4 bases and J gave up 4 bases; unmatched junction bases: 3. The CDR3 extends over 14 amino acids. CDR3 residues: CASSPGLAGETQYF. The CDR3 DNA sequence: TGTGCCAGCAGCCCCGGACTAGCGGGAGAGACCCAGTACTTC.

The chain couples TRBV2 to TRBJ2-7, with D uncertain. CDR1 SNHLY and CDR2 FYNNEI come from the germline V gene. The CDR3 length is 11 residues. Trimming removed 3 bases at V and 3 bases at J, with 3 bases between. In DNA form, the CDR3 reads TGTGCCAGCAGTGATTTCTACGAGCAGTACTTC. It translates to CASSDFYEQYF.

As concerns this clone: The junction differs from germline at one of its ends, possibly a read error. The chain employs TRBV2 and TRBJ2-2, with a tentative D call TRBD1 (6 bases). From germline, CDR1 is SNHLY and CDR2 FYNNEI. The CDR3 extends over 17 amino acids. The CDR3 DNA is TGTGCCAGCAATGAAGGGTACAGGGTTGCGAACACCGGGGAGCTGTTTTTT. This encodes CASNEGYRVANTGELFF.

The rearrangement joins TRBV28 to TRBJ1-2, with 7 bases lining up with TRBD1. This CDR3 contains 13 residues. The V gene end was trimmed by 5 bases and the J gene end by 8 bases; junction bases not matched to a gene: 8. Germline V CDR1 and CDR2: MDHEN, SYDVKM. The CDR3 sequence: CASSAGTEGGYTF. CDR3 DNA sequence: TGTGCCAGCAGTGCCGGGACAGAAGGCGGCTACACCTTC.

The CDR3 spells CASSFFTVDEQFF. For the CDR3, the DNA is TGTGCCAGCAGCTTCTTCACAGTGGATGAGCAGTTCTTC. The V call is TRBV7-2, the J call TRBJ2-1; D unresolved. The CDR3 loop spans 13 amino acids. Germline CDR1 SGHTA, CDR2 FQGNSA. Between the trimmed V and J ends, which lost 3 bases and 8 bases, there was a span of 11 bases.

The chain uses TRBV18 and TRBJ1-4; the D is unclear. The germline gives CDR1 KGHSH, CDR2 LQKENI. Trimming removed 1 base from V and 4 bases from J, with 13 bases in between. The CDR3 is made up of 16 amino acids. This CDR3 is CASSPRGAVFNEKLFF. The DNA for the CDR3 is TGTGCCAGCTCACCACGCGGAGCGGTCTTTAATGAAAAACTGTTTTTT.

The chain uses TRBV19 and TRBJ1-1; D is uncertain. V was shortened by 3 bases and J by 5 bases, with 4 bases between the two germline ends. The CDR3 contains 11 residues. Germline V gives CDR1 LNHDA, CDR2 SQIVND (reference sequence). CDR3 sequence (DNA): TGTGCCAGTAGTATGAGGACTGAAGCTTTCTTT. Translating gives CASSMRTEAFF.

The chain uses TRBV10-3 and TRBJ2-5; TRBD1 matches at 9 bases. From germline, CDR1 is ENHRY and CDR2 SYGVKD. V shed 2 bases and J 5 bases; nucleotides not matched to a gene: 12. This CDR3 contains 17 residues. The CDR3 sequence: CAISEPSNRGRVETQYF. The CDR3 DNA reads as TGTGCCATCAGTGAGCCTAGTAACAGGGGGCGCGTTGAGACCCAGTACTTC.

This chain joins TRBV29-1 and TRBJ2-7; either TRBD1 or TRBD2 may supply D (5 bases each). From germline, CDR1 is SQVTM and CDR2 ANQGSEA. Trimming removed 6 bases at V and 4 bases at J, with 19 bases between. This CDR3 region has 14 residues. CDR3 sequence (DNA): TGCAGCGTAGTCTGGCTGGGACCGGGATACGAGCAGTACTTC. It encodes CSVVWLGPGYEQYF.

This clone was recorded once. The chain recombines TRBV7-2 with TRBJ2-2; perhaps D is TRBD1 or TRBD2 (5 bases each). Between the trimmed V and J ends, which lost 10 bases and 0 bases, there was a span of 9 bases. Germline V gene data show CDR1 as SGHTA and CDR2 as FQGNSA. This CDR3 has 13 residues. The CDR3: CATGTANTGELFF. In nucleotides, the CDR3 is TGTGCCACCGGGACGGCGAACACCGGGGAGCTGTTTTTT.

By proportion, this clone is medium-sized. This chain joins TRBV5-1 and TRBJ1-1; no clear D gene. The CDR3 covers 15 residues. Germline V gene lookup returns CDR1 SGHRS and CDR2 YFSETQ. With 0 bases removed from V and 3 bases from J, the gap between germline ends came to 12 bases. The CDR3 DNA sequence: TGCGCCAGCAGCTTGGCCACTAAGATGGACACTGAAGCTTTCTTT. Residues: CASSLATKMDTEAFF.

This chain links TRBV28 with TRBJ1-2; 7 positions agree with TRBD1. V dropped 4 bases and J dropped 5; count of bases not matched to a gene: 7. Germline CDR1 reads MDHEN; CDR2 reads SYDVKM. CDR3 length: 14 residues. For the CDR3, the DNA is TGTGCCAGCAGTTACCCACAGGGGTTGTATGGCTACACCTTC. It specifies CASSYPQGLYGYTF.

As concerns this clone: Compared with germline, one end of the junction differs, possibly owing to a read error. The V and J genes are TRBV6-5 and TRBJ1-2, with TRBD1 matching over 7 bases. The CDR3 runs to 14 residues. The germline V gene encodes CDR1 MNHEY and CDR2 SVGAGI. The CDR3 sequence: CAISVNRGIDGYTF. Written as DNA, the CDR3 is TGTGCCATCAGTGTAAACAGGGGAATTGATGGCTACACCTTC.

This CDR3 is CASSEDRNTGELFF. The CDR3 DNA reads TGTGCCAGCAGTGAGGACAGGAACACCGGGGAGCTGTTTTTT. This chain connects TRBV2 to TRBJ2-2; TRBD1 is a possible D gene (6 bases). The CDR3 runs 14 residues. The germline CDR1 and CDR2 sequences are SNHLY and FYNNEI. V lost 3 bases and J 1 base, leaving 6 bases between the germline ends.

This clone has more than one count but fewer than ten. The rearrangement joins TRBV27 to TRBJ1-6; no definite D call. CDR1 and CDR2 (germline): MNHEY, SMNVEV (reference sequence). Trimming removed 4 bases at V and 9 bases at J, with 7 bases between. The CDR3 has 12 residues. For the CDR3, the DNA is TGTGCCAGCAGTTCAGTTGCTTCACCCCTCCACTTT. Amino acid sequence: CASSSVASPLHF.

The chain joins TRBV5-1 to TRBJ1-4; D unclear. Trimming took off 5 bases at V and 1 base at J, with 6 bases between the two ends. From germline, CDR1 is SGHRS and CDR2 YFSETQ. This CDR3 has 13 amino acids. The CDR3 DNA is TGCGCCAGCAGGGAAGGAACTAATGAAAAACTGTTTTTT. It translates to CASREGTNEKLFF.

CDR3 sequence (DNA): TGTGCCAGCAGCCAAGATTCCCAGGGCGCCTACGAGCAGTACTTC. As protein: CASSQDSQGAYEQYF. J is TRBJ2-7 and V is TRBV4-2; maybe TRBD1 (5 bases). CDR3 length: 15 amino acids. CDR1 and CDR2 (germline): LGHNA, YNFKEQ. Trimming left V 0 bases short and J 2 bases short, with 11 bases between.

The genes are TRBV2 and TRBJ2-2, with TRBD2 matching 7 bases. The CDR3 is 14 residues long. Germline V gene data show CDR1 as SNHLY and CDR2 as FYNNEI. Trimming removed 7 bases from V and 1 base from J; junction bases left unmatched: 3. In DNA, the CDR3 is TGTGCCAGCAAGGTAGCGGGGAACACCGGGGAGCTGTTTTTT. This translates into CASKVAGNTGELFF.

This chain links TRBV5-1 with TRBJ2-1, with 7 bases fitting TRBD2. This CDR3 is built from 16 residues. The ends lost 0 bases at V and 4 bases at J; junction bases unmatched: 7. Germline V CDR1 and CDR2: SGHRS, YFSETQ. CDR3 sequence reads: CASSLARGSLYNEQFF. The CDR3 nucleotides read TGCGCCAGCAGCTTGGCCCGCGGGAGTCTGTACAATGAGCAGTTCTTC.

The CDR3 DNA is TGTGCCAGCAGCGCGGGACTAGCGGGAGTGAATGAGCAGTTCTTC. Translation: CASSAGLAGVNEQFF. The V call is TRBV7-9, the J call TRBJ2-1; 14 positions match TRBD2. J gave up 7 bases and V 5 bases, and 4 bases lay outside the gene matches. The CDR3 contains 15 residues. Germline V CDR1 and CDR2: SEHNR, FQNEAQ (reference sequence). Together with reference TRBV7-9 and TRBJ2-1, the CDR3 gives the full variable domain: DTGVSQNPRHKITKRGQNVTFRCDPISEHNRLYWYRQTLGQGPEFLTYFQNEAQLEKSRLLSDRFSAERPKGSFSTLEIQRTEQGDSAMYLCASSAGLAGVNEQFFGPGTRLTVL.

The CDR3 region is CASSLAVRAGVLTF. CDR3 coding DNA: TGTGCCAGCAGCTTAGCGGTCAGGGCCGGCGTCCTGACTTTC. The chain combines TRBV7-8 with TRBJ2-6; possibly TRBD1 for D (5 bases). Trimming cost V 0 bases and J 12 bases, with 12 bases left between them. CDR1 SGHVS and CDR2 FQNEAQ come from the germline V gene. The CDR3 loop spans 14 amino acids.

This sequence joins TRBV7-2 and TRBJ1-1, with D maybe TRBD1 (5 bases). There are 15 residues in the CDR3. Trimming removed 4 bases from V and 1 base from J, with 13 bases in between. Germline CDR1 reads SGHTA; CDR2 reads FQGNSA. The CDR3 DNA sequence: TGTGCCAGCAGCTCCTGGGGCAGGGCGAACACTGAAGCTTTCTTT. It translates to CASSSWGRANTEAFF.

The V gene is TRBV5-6, the J gene TRBJ1-4; D gene uncertain. Germline CDR1 reads SGHDT; CDR2 reads YYEEEE. The CDR3 has 13 residues. With 3 bases removed from V and 8 bases from J, the gap between germline ends came to 11 bases. The CDR3: CASSSRAGEKLFF. The CDR3 nucleotides are TGTGCCAGCAGCTCGAGAGCGGGGGAAAAACTGTTTTTT.

The V and J genes are TRBV10-3 and TRBJ2-6; D tentatively fits TRBD1 or TRBD2 (5 bases each). Between the trimmed V and J ends, which lost 4 bases and 0 bases, there was a span of 19 bases. CDR3 length equals 19 residues. Germline lookup yields CDR1 ENHRY and CDR2 SYGVKD. CDR3 sequence: CAISGGVGPSTSGANVLTF. The CDR3 region has the DNA TGTGCCATCAGTGGAGGGGTCGGGCCCTCAACCTCTGGGGCCAACGTCCTGACTTTC.

This clone has just a few counts. The V and J genes are TRBV10-3 and TRBJ2-7; a possible D gene is TRBD2 (6 bases). CDR3 length equals 12 residues. Germline lookup yields CDR1 ENHRY and CDR2 SYGVKD. The ends were cut back, 6 bases at V and 2 bases at J, with 8 bases in the middle. The CDR3 coding sequence is TGTGCCATCAGGACTAGTCCCTACGAGCAGTACTTC. Translating gives CAIRTSPYEQYF.

This rearrangement joins TRBV5-4 to TRBJ1-1, with 7 bases identical to TRBD1. Germline V gene sequence: CDR1 SGHNT, CDR2 YYREEE (reference sequence). The CDR3 length is 16 residues. After removal of 1 base from V and 3 bases from J, the junction contained 9 bases not matched to a gene. CDR3 sequence reads: CASSLLYRGQDTEAFF. DNA for the CDR3: TGTGCCAGCAGCTTGTTGTATAGGGGGCAAGACACTGAAGCTTTCTTT. Combining the CDR3 with reference TRBV5-4 and TRBJ1-1 gives the whole variable domain ETGVTQSPTHLIKTRGQQVTLRCSSQSGHNTVSWYQQALGQGPQFIFQYYREEENGRGNFPPRFSGLQFPNYSSELNVNALELDDSALYLCASSLLYRGQDTEAFFGQGTRLTVV.